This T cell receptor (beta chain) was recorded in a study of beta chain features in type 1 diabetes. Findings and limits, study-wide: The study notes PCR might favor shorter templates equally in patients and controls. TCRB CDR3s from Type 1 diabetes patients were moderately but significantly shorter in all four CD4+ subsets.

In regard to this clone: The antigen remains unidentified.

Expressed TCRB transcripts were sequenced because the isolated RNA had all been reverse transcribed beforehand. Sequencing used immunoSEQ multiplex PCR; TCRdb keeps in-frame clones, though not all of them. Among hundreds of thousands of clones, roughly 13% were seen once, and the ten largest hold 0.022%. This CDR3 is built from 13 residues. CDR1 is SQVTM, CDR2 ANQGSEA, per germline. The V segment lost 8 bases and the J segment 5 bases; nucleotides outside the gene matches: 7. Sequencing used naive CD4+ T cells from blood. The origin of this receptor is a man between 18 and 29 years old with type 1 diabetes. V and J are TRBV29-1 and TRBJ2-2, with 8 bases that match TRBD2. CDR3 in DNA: TGCAGCTCCCTCGGGGGGGGAACCGGGGAGCTGTTTTTT. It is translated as CSSLGGGTGELFF.